The rows below give T cell receptor beta chains drawn from one sample of a study of T-cell reconstitution after alpha-beta-depleted transplantation in children. Each CDR3 protein is one row after TCRdb ran MiXCR on the PCR reads. The sample has fewer than 550,000 distinct CDR3 sequences; 11% are singletons. The sample in question was PBMCs, mostly from graft donor cells, obtained 180 days after TCRalphabeta/CD19-depleted stem cell transplant. These receptors originate from a female patient aged 2-9 years who had a stem cell transplant for aplastic anemia, so the T cells may come from the graft donor. CDR3s include the opening cysteine and the closing phenylalanine or tryptophan. D genes are given only for firm matches. A clone size is listed for some rows: how often the clone was seen (once, few, many), or a class if it is expanded.

abundance | j_gene | v_gene | d_gene | CDR3nt | CDR3aa
many | TRBJ2-4 | TRBV12-3/TRBV12-4 | NA | TGTGCCAGCAGTTTAGGAGGGCTTGAAAACATTCAGTACTTC | CASSLGGLENIQYF
NA | TRBJ2-5 | TRBV6-2/TRBV6-3 | TRBD2 | TGTGCCAGCAAATTAGCGGGAGGTGGAGAGACCCAGTACTTC | CASKLAGGGETQYF
NA | TRBJ2-2 | TRBV19 | NA | TGTGCCAGTAGGATATACTCGAACACCGGGGAGCTGTTTTTT | CASRIYSNTGELFF
few | TRBJ2-3 | TRBV28 | NA | TGTGCCAGCAGTTTACTGCATGTACGGGGGCAGTATTTT | CASSLLHVRGQYF
few | TRBJ2-7 | TRBV20-1 | TRBD2 | TGCAGTGCTCCTAGCGGGAGGAACTACGAGCAGTACTTC | CSAPSGRNYEQYF
few | TRBJ2-1 | TRBV25-1 | NA | TGTGCCAGCAGTTATGGCTCCCCTTCCTACAATGAGCAGTTCTTC | CASSYGSPSYNEQFF
few | TRBJ2-1 | TRBV7-9 | TRBD2 | TGTGCCAGCAGCTTATTTGGCGGGAGGTTGGGTAATGAGCAGTTCTTC | CASSLFGGRLGNEQFF
few | TRBJ2-4 | TRBV5-1 | TRBD2 | TGCGCCAGCAGCTTCCCGACTAGCGGGAGGGGGCCACTAGCCAAAAACATTCAGTACTTC | CASSFPTSGRGPLAKNIQYF
NA | TRBJ1-1 | TRBV5-1 | NA | TGCGCCAGCAGCTCTAACCGGGACACCTCTGAGGCTTTCTTT | CASSSNRDTSEAFF
NA | TRBJ2-3 | TRBV5-1 | NA | TGCGCCAGCAGCTCCACAGGGAAGATATTTGTAGATACGCAGTATTTT | CASSSTGKIFVDTQYF
few | TRBJ2-2 | TRBV28 | NA | TGTGCCAGCATAATAAGGACAAACACCGGGGAGCTGTTTTTT | CASIIRTNTGELFF
few | TRBJ1-5 | TRBV15 | TRBD1 | TGTGCCACCAGGACAGGGAACAATCAGCCCCAGCATTTT | CATRTGNNQPQHF
NA | TRBJ2-1 | TRBV28 | NA | TGTGCCAGCAGTTTTCTCAGCCACAATGAGCAGTTCTTC | CASSFLSHNEQFF
NA | TRBJ1-5 | TRBV6-1 | NA | TGTGCCAGCAGGGTGAGGCAGGGGCCGGATCAGCCCCAGCATTTT | CASRVRQGPDQPQHF
NA | TRBJ2-1 | TRBV18 | NA | TGTGCCAGCTCACCACAGACAGGATACAATGAGCAGTTCTTC | CASSPQTGYNEQFF
NA | TRBJ2-3 | TRBV7-2 | NA | TGTGCCAGCAGCTTAGCGCAGCGGCAGGGGGATACGCAGTATTTT | CASSLAQRQGDTQYF
NA | TRBJ2-3 | TRBV19 | NA | TGTGCCAGTAGTACCTACATGGATACGCAGTATTTT | CASSTYMDTQYF
NA | TRBJ2-2 | TRBV28 | TRBD2 | TGTGCCAGCAGTTTACACGCGGGAGACACCGGGGAGCTGTTTTTT | CASSLHAGDTGELFF
few | TRBJ1-4 | TRBV7-2 | NA | TGTGCCAGCAGCTTAGCGCTCCGGGGCGCGGGTGAAAAACTGTTTTTT | CASSLALRGAGEKLFF
few | TRBJ1-2 | TRBV29-1 | TRBD1 | TGCAGCGCTCGCTACAGGGGATATGACTATGGCTACACCTTC | CSARYRGYDYGYTF
many | TRBJ1-2 | TRBV15 | NA | TGTGCCACCAGCAGAGTCCGGGAGATCTCATATGGCTACACCTTC | CATSRVREISYGYTF
NA | TRBJ2-2 | TRBV6-5 | NA | TGTGCCAGCAGTCCTAGGACAGCCTTCACCGGGGAGCTGTTTTTT | CASSPRTAFTGELFF
many | TRBJ2-1 | TRBV27 | NA | TGTGCCAGCAGTTCGGGAGTACCCTCCTACAATGAGCAGTTCTTC | CASSSGVPSYNEQFF
few | TRBJ2-7 | TRBV20-1 | NA | TGCAGTGCTAGAGATGGCGGCGGGGTTCTAGACGAGCAGTACTTC | CSARDGGGVLDEQYF
few | TRBJ2-1 | TRBV12-3/TRBV12-4 | TRBD2 | TGTGCCAGCACCCGAAGAGGGCTAGCGGGAGTGTATGAGCAGTTCTTC | CASTRRGLAGVYEQFF
few | TRBJ1-5 | TRBV5-5 | NA | TGTGCCAGCAGCTTGGATCCCAGGGCTAATCAGCCCCAGCATTTT | CASSLDPRANQPQHF
few | TRBJ1-1 | TRBV29-1 | NA | TGCAGCGTACGACTGAACACTGAAGCTTTCTTT | CSVRLNTEAFF
many | TRBJ2-2 | TRBV12-3/TRBV12-4 | NA | TGTGCCAGCAGTTTACCTGGACTCGACACCGGGGAGCTGTTTTTT | CASSLPGLDTGELFF
NA | TRBJ2-7 | TRBV6-1 | NA | TGTGCCAGCAATCGGCTGGCGGGATCCTACGAGCAGTACTTC | CASNRLAGSYEQYF
many | TRBJ1-2 | TRBV29-1 | NA | TGCAGCGTTCTAAGGGGCAACAGCTATGGCTACACCTTC | CSVLRGNSYGYTF
few | TRBJ1-2 | TRBV5-6 | NA | TGTGCCAGCAGCGAACTCCCAGGGTCTGGCTACACCTTC | CASSELPGSGYTF
few | TRBJ2-1 | TRBV12-3/TRBV12-4 | NA | TGTGCCAGCAGTCAACAGACTGGGGCTAGGCCTAGCTCCTACAATGAGCAGTTCTTC | CASSQQTGARPSSYNEQFF
few | TRBJ2-2 | TRBV27 | TRBD2 | TGTGCCAGCAGAAGACTACTAGCGGGAGTATTTGCCGGGGAGCTGTTTTTT | CASRRLLAGVFAGELFF
many | TRBJ2-3 | TRBV4-3 | NA | TGCGCCAGCAGCCAAGATCTGGGGGGCGAAGGAGATACGCAGTATTTT | CASSQDLGGEGDTQYF
NA | TRBJ2-5 | TRBV28 | NA | TGTGCCAGCAGTTTTAGCGGCGGGACGAGGGAGACCCAGTACTTC | CASSFSGGTRETQYF
NA | TRBJ1-1 | TRBV5-1 | NA | TGCGCCAGCAGCTTGGACAGTAGGAACACTGAAGCTTTCTTT | CASSLDSRNTEAFF
NA | TRBJ2-3 | TRBV4-3 | NA | TGCGCCAGCAGCCAAGATAGGTTAATCGCCACAGATACGCAGTATTTT | CASSQDRLIATDTQYF
few | TRBJ2-2 | TRBV19 | NA | TGTGCCAGTAGTACGGCGGGACGGCGCACCGGGGAGCTGTTTTTT | CASSTAGRRTGELFF
NA | TRBJ2-2 | TRBV5-1 | TRBD1 | TGCGCCAGCATGGACAGGGGTAACACCGGGGAGCTGTTTTTT | CASMDRGNTGELFF
NA | TRBJ1-3 | TRBV18 | NA | TGTGCCAGCTCACTTGACAGCACTGGAAACACCATATATTTT | CASSLDSTGNTIYF
few | TRBJ2-1 | TRBV6-6 | TRBD2 | TGTGCCAGCAGGGGACTAGCAGGGCAGTTCTTC | CASRGLAGQFF
many | TRBJ2-1 | TRBV7-9 | NA | TGTGCCAGTGGGGACTCTTCCTACAATGAGCAGTTCTTC | CASGDSSYNEQFF
NA | TRBJ1-1 | TRBV7-9 | NA | TGTGCCAGCAGCTTAGTCACCCGGTACAGGCCTGAAGCTTTCTTT | CASSLVTRYRPEAFF
few | TRBJ1-1 | TRBV24-1 | NA | TGTGCCACCAGCCACGGCCCAGCAGGGACTGAAGCTTTCTTT | CATSHGPAGTEAFF
NA | TRBJ2-4 | TRBV15 | TRBD2 | TGTGCCACCAGTATGATATTGGGACTAGCGGGAGACTGGGGCAAAAACATTCAGTACTTC | CATSMILGLAGDWGKNIQYF
NA | TRBJ2-3 | TRBV5-1 | NA | TGCGCCAGCAGCTTGGGCCGGAATCTTCCAACAGATACGCAGTATTTT | CASSLGRNLPTDTQYF
NA | TRBJ2-2 | TRBV25-1 | TRBD1 | TGTGCCAGCAGTGAATGGGGACAGGGAATCGGGGAGCTGTTTTTT | CASSEWGQGIGELFF
many | TRBJ1-4 | TRBV28 | NA | TGTGCCAGCAGTTTATTGGACCGGCTACAAGATGAAAAACTGTTTTTT | CASSLLDRLQDEKLFF
many | TRBJ2-7 | TRBV7-8 | NA | TGTGCCAGCAGCTTAGAACTCGAGACCTACGAGCAGTACTTC | CASSLELETYEQYF
few | TRBJ1-1 | TRBV5-1 | TRBD1 | TGCGCCAGCAGCTTGGGGCCGGGACAGGGCGCCCAAGCTTTCTTT | CASSLGPGQGAQAFF
few | TRBJ2-3 | TRBV7-2 | NA | TGTGCCAGCAGCTTAGCTAGCGCCATCAGCACAGATACGCAGTATTTT | CASSLASAISTDTQYF
many | TRBJ2-7 | TRBV20-1 | TRBD2 | TGCAGCGCCCAGGGAACGGGGGGTATGATCTACGAGCAGTACTTC | CSAQGTGGMIYEQYF
NA | TRBJ2-5 | TRBV5-1 | TRBD1 | TGCGCCAGCAGAGATGGGGGACAGCAAGAGACCCAGTACTTC | CASRDGGQQETQYF
few | TRBJ1-1 | TRBV7-8 | NA | TGTGCCAGCAGCTTAGCTTTGGGGGGTTGGGCTGAAGCTTTCTTT | CASSLALGGWAEAFF
many | TRBJ2-1 | TRBV7-9 | TRBD2 | TGTGCCAGCAGCTTAAGGCGGGAGGGAGGGCAGTTCTTC | CASSLRREGGQFF